Below, one T cell receptor (beta chain) is given with its context. Its specificity is not known. The data were obtained in a study of T cells in Graves' hyperthyroidism and ophthalmopathy. The CDR3 has 14 amino acids. V shed 2 bases, J shed 4 bases, and the junction held 3 bases outside the gene matches. In germline, CDR1 is GTSNPN, CDR2 SVGIG (reference sequence). Whole-study findings and limits: The model forecast ophthalmopathy, anticipating it by a median roughly 6 months before onset. Researchers found most expanded thyroid clonotypes above 0.001 in blood as well.

An absence of ophthalmopathy progression within 18 months meant stable Graves' hyperthyroidism. Diagnoses were made from clinical symptoms, serum measures (thyroxine and TRAb), thyroid ultrasound and orbital computed tomography. TCR beta CDR3 sequences were amplified from RNA transcripts. HTBI primers drove first-round RT-PCR of the TCR CDR3. TCRdb redid the calling of the multiplex PCR reads with MiXCR, one entry per CDR3 protein. The table records 250,000 to 350,000 distinct CDR3 sequences, over 15% of them present only once. The chain couples TRBV30 to TRBJ2-2; 8 positions agree with TRBD1. This clonotype was obtained from a man aged 30-40 years with Graves' hyperthyroidism. What was sequenced was blood. The chain's CDR3 is CAWSSTGATGELFF. Written as DNA, the CDR3 is TGTGCCTGGAGTTCGACAGGGGCCACCGGGGAGCTGTTTTTT. The whole variable domain, remainder taken from reference TRBV30 and TRBJ2-2, is SQTIHQWPATLVQPVGSPLSLECTVEGTSNPNLYWYRQAAGRGLQLLFYSVGIGQISSEVPQNLSASRPQDRQFILSSKKLLLSDSGFYLCAWSSTGATGELFFGEGSRLTVL.